These 6 T cell receptor beta chains were all obtained from the same sample, sequenced in a study of OX40 agonist ivuxolimab in advanced cancers. To prepare the library, the immunoSEQ multiplex PCR assay was applied. TCRdb stores this immuneACCESS table with in-frame sequences only. Part of the clones is absent; in the studies checked, under half of the shortfall reflects unresolved V genes, and no reason is known for the rest. This sample gives 58,000 or so clones in total; 75% to 90% of them show up just once. The ten largest clonotypes hold under 13% of the sample. The specimen was CD4+ or CD8+ T cells sorted from blood, collected in a trial of the OX40 agonist ivuxolimab. The source is an adult with an advanced solid tumor such as melanoma, head and neck, liver or kidney cancer.

For the CDR3, the DNA is TGTGCCAGCAGCCGGGGACAGGGTTCCGGTGGCTACACCTTC. Residues: CASSRGQGSGGYTF. The chain carries TRBV6-5 and TRBJ1-2; TRBD1 aligns across 9 bases. The CDR3 covers 14 residues. Germline CDR1 reads MNHEY; CDR2 reads SVGAGI. J was trimmed by 7 bases and V by 6 bases; bases with no gene match: 9.

In nucleotides, the CDR3 is TGTGCCAGCAGCGCCGCGGGACAAATGAACACTGAAGCTTTCTTT. Translating gives CASSAAGQMNTEAFF. The gene calls are TRBV7-8 and TRBJ1-1, with a tentative D call TRBD1 (6 bases). Germline V gives CDR1 SGHVS, CDR2 FQNEAQ. This CDR3 is built from 15 residues. Trimming cost V 5 bases and J 0 bases, with 13 bases left between them.

This sequence joins TRBV18 and TRBJ1-1; D gene uncertain. Per the germline V gene, CDR1 is KGHSH and CDR2 is LQKENI. This CDR3 is 16 amino acids long. V shed 1 base and J shed 1 base, with 13 bases lying between them. The CDR3 region has the DNA TGTGCCAGCTCACCACTCGACGGGGTGACGAACACTGAAGCTTTCTTT. Its translation is CASSPLDGVTNTEAFF.

The chain has TRBV5-4 and TRBJ1-6, with TRBD1 matching 8 bases. CDR3 length: 13 amino acids. The trim removed 7 bases at V and 4 bases at J, leaving 1 base unmatched. The germline V gene encodes CDR1 SGHNT and CDR2 YYREEE (reference sequence). The CDR3 spells CASGTGYNSPLHF. CDR3 DNA: TGTGCCAGCGGGACAGGTTATAATTCACCCCTCCACTTT. The whole variable domain, filled in from reference TRBV5-4 and TRBJ1-6, reads ETGVTQSPTHLIKTRGQQVTLRCSSQSGHNTVSWYQQALGQGPQFIFQYYREEENGRGNFPPRFSGLQFPNYSSELNVNALELDDSALYLCASGTGYNSPLHFGNGTRLTVT.

This chain joins TRBV11-3 and TRBJ1-2, with D perhaps TRBD1 (6 bases). Germline V lookup: CDR1 SGHNT, CDR2 YENEEA. The V end was cut by 5 bases, the J end by 0 bases, with 13 bases between. This CDR3 has 15 residues. The CDR3 DNA sequence: TGTGCCAGCAGCCGGGACATTCCCGCTAACTATGGCTACACCTTC. Its protein product is CASSRDIPANYGYTF.

The rearrangement links TRBV19 to TRBJ1-1, with D possibly being TRBD1 (6 bases). CDR3 length equals 14 residues. Germline V CDR1 and CDR2: LNHDA, SQIVND (reference sequence). V was pared by 7 bases and J by 4 bases, with 16 bases between. The CDR3 DNA follows: TGTGCCAGTATCTTCCAGGGACAAAGCACTGAAGCTTTCTTT. Protein product: CASIFQGQSTEAFF.